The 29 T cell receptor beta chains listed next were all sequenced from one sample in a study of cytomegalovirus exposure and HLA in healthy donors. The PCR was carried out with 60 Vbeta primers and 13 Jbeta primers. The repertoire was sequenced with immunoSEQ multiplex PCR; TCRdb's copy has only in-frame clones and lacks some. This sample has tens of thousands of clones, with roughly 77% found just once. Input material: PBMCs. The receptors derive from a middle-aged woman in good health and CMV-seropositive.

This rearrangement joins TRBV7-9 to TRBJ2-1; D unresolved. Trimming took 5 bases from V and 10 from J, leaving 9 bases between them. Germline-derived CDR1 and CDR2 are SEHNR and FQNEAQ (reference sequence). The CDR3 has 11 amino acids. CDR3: CASSPQWEQFF. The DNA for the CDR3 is TGTGCCAGCAGCCCGCAGTGGGAGCAGTTCTTC.

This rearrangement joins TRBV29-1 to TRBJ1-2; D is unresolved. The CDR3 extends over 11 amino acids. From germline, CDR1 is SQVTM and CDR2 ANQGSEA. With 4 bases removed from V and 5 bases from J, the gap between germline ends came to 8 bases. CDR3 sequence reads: CSVVRGYGYTF. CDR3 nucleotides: TGCAGCGTTGTAAGAGGGTATGGCTACACCTTC.

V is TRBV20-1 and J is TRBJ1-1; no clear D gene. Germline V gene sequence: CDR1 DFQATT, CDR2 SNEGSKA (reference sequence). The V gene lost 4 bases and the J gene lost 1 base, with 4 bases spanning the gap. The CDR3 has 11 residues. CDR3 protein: CSAIGNTEAFF. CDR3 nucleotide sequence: TGCAGTGCTATCGGGAACACTGAAGCTTTCTTT.

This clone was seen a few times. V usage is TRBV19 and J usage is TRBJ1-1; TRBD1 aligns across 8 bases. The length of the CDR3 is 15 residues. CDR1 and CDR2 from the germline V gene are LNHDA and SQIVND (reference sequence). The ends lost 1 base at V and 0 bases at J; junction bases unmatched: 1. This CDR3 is CASSIGQGMNTEAFF. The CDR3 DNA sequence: TGTGCCAGTAGTATAGGACAGGGGATGAACACTGAAGCTTTCTTT.

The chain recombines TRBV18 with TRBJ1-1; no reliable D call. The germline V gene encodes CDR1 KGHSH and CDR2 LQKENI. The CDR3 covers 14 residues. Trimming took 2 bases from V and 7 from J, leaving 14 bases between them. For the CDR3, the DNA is TGTGCCAGCTCACCAGCTCAAGGAGGAGTTGAAGCTTTCTTT. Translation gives CASSPAQGGVEAFF.

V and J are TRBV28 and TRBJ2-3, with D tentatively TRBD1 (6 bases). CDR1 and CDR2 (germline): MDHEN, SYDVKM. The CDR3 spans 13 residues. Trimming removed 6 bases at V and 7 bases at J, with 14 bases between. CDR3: CASRTGPTNTQYF. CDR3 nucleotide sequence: TGTGCCAGCAGAACAGGGCCCACGAATACGCAGTATTTT.

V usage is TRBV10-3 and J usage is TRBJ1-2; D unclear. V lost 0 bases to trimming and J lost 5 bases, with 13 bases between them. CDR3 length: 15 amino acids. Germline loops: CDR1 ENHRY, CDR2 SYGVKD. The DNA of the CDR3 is TGTGCCATCAGTGAGTCTGGTGGGAGTGAGTATGGCTACACCTTC. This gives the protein CAISESGGSEYGYTF.

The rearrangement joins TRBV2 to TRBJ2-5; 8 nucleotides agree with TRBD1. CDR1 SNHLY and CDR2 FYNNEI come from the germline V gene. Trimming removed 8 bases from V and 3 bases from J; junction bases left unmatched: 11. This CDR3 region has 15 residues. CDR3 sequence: CASLTVWTGKETQYF. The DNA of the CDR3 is TGTGCCAGCCTGACCGTTTGGACAGGGAAAGAGACCCAGTACTTC.

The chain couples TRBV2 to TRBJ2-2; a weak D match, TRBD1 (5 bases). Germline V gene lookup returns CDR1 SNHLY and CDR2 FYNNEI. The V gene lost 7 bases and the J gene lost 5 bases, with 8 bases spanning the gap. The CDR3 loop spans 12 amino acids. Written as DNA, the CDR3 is TGTGCCAGCACCAGGGAAACCGGGGAGCTGTTTTTT. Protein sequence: CASTRETGELFF. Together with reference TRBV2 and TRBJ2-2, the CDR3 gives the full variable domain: EPEVTQTPSHQVTQMGQEVILRCVPISNHLYFYWYRQILGQKVEFLVSFYNNEISEKSEIFDDQFSVERPDGSNFTLKIRSTKLEDSAMYFCASTRETGELFFGEGSRLTVL.

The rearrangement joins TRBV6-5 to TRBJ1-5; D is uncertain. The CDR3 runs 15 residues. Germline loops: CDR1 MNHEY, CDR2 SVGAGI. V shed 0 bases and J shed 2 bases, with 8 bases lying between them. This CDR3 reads CASSYSRRGNQPQHF. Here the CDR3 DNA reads TGTGCCAGCAGTTACTCTCGGAGGGGCAATCAGCCCCAGCATTTT.

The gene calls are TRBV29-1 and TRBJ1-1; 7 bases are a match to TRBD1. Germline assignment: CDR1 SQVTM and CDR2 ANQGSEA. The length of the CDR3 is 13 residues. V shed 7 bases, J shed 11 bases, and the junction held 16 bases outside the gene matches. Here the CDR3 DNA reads TGCAGCGGGTCCCGGGACAGTTGGGCAGAGGCTTTCTTT. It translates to CSGSRDSWAEAFF.

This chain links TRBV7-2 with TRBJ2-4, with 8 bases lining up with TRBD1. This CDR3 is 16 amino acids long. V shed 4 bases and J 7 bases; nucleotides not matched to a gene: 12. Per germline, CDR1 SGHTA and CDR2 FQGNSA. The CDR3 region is CASSSDRQGIRNIQYF. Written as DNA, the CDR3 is TGTGCCAGCAGCTCCGACCGACAGGGGATACGGAACATTCAGTACTTC.

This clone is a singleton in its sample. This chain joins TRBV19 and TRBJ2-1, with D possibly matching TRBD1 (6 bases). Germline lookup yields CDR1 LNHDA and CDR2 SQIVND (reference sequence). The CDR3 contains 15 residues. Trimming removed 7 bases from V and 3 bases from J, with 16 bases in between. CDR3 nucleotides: TGTGCCAGTAATACCTTGGGGGCAGGCTACAATGAGCAGTTCTTC. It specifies CASNTLGAGYNEQFF.

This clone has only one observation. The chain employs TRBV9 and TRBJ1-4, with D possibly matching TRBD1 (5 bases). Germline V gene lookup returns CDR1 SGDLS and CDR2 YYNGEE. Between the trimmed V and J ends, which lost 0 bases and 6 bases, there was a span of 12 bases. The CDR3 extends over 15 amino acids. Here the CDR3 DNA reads TGTGCCAGCAGCGTAGCAGGGTATGGCGATGAAAAACTGTTTTTT. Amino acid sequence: CASSVAGYGDEKLFF.

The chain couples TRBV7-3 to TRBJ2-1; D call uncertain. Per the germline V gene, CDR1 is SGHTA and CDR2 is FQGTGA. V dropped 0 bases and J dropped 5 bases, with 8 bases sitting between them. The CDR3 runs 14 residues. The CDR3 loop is CASSLTPRDNEQFF. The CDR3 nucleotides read TGTGCCAGCAGCTTAACCCCACGGGACAATGAGCAGTTCTTC.

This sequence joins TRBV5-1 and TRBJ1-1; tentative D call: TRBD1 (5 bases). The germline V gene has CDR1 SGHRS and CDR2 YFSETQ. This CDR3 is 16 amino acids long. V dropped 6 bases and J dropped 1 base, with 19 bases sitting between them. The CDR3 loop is CASNYNAGGTNTEAFF. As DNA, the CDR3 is TGCGCCAGCAACTATAATGCGGGGGGTACGAACACTGAAGCTTTCTTT. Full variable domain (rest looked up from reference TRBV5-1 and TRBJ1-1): KAGVTQTPRYLIKTRGQQVTLSCSPISGHRSVSWYQQTPGQGLQFLFEYFSETQRNKGNFPGRFSGRQFSNSRSEMNVSTLELGDSALYLCASNYNAGGTNTEAFFGQGTRLTVV.

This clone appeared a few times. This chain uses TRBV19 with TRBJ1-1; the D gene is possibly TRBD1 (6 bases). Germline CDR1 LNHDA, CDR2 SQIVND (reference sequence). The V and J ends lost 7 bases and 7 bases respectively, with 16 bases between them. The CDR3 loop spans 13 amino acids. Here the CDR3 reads CASMWGGLGEAFF. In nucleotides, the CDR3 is TGTGCCAGTATGTGGGGGGGCTTGGGTGAAGCTTTCTTT. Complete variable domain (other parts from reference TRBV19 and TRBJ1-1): DGGITQSPKYLFRKEGQNVTLSCEQNLNHDAMYWYRQDPGQGLRLIYYSQIVNDFQKGDIAEGYSVSREKKESFPLTVTSAQKNPTAFYLCASMWGGLGEAFFGQGTRLTVV.

The CDR3 spells CASSPDQETQYF. CDR3 sequence (DNA): TGCGCCAGCAGCCCGGACCAAGAGACCCAGTACTTC. The chain has TRBV5-1 and TRBJ2-5, with unresolved D. The CDR3 totals 12 residues. Trimming removed 4 bases at V and 0 bases at J, with 4 bases between. Germline V gives CDR1 SGHRS, CDR2 YFSETQ.

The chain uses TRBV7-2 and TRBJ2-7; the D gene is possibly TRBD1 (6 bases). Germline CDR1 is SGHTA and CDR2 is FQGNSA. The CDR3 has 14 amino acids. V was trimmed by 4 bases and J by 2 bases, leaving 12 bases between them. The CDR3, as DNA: TGTGCCAGCAGCTCTTGGACAGCTCCCTACGAGCAGTACTTC. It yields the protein CASSSWTAPYEQYF. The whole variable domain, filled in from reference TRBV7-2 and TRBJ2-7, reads GAGVSQSPSNKVTEKGKDVELRCDPISGHTALYWYRQSLGQGLEFLIYFQGNSAPDKSGLPSDRFSAERTGGSVSTLTIQRTQQEDSAVYLCASSSWTAPYEQYFGPGTRLTVT.

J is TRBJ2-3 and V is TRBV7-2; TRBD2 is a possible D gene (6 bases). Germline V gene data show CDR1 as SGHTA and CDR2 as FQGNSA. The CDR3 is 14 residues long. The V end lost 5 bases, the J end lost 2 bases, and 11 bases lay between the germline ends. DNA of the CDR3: TGTGCCAGCAGCCGCCGGGACTCCACAGATACGCAGTATTTT. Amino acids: CASSRRDSTDTQYF.

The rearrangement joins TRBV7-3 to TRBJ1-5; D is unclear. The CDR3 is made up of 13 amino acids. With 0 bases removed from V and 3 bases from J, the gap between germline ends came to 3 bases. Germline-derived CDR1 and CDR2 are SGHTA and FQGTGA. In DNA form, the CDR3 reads TGTGCCAGCAGCTTAACGGCCAATCAGCCCCAGCATTTT. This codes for CASSLTANQPQHF.

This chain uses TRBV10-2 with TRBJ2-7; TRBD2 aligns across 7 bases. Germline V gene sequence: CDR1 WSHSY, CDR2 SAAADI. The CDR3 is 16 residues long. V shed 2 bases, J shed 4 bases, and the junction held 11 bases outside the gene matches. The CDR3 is CASSEVGGGRSYEQYF. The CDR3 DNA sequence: TGCGCCAGCAGTGAGGTTGGGGGGGGACGGTCTTACGAGCAGTACTTC.

CDR3: CASRAVVASYEQYF. DNA of the CDR3: TGTGCCAGCAGGGCAGTGGTGGCCTCCTACGAGCAGTACTTC. This sequence joins TRBV6-1 and TRBJ2-7; D gene unclear. The germline V gene encodes CDR1 MNHNS and CDR2 SASEGT. CDR3 length: 14 residues. V was pared by 6 bases and J by 0 bases, with 12 bases between.

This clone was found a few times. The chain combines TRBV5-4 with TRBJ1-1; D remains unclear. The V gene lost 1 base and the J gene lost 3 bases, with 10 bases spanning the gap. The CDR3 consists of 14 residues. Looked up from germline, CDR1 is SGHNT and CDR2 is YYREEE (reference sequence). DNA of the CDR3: TGTGCCAGCAGCTTGAAGGACTCGGACACTGAAGCTTTCTTT. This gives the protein CASSLKDSDTEAFF.

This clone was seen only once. This CDR3 is CASSPAGQADTDTQYF. In nucleotides, the CDR3 is TGCGCCAGCAGCCCCGCGGGACAGGCCGACACAGATACGCAGTATTTT. J is TRBJ2-3 and V is TRBV4-3; 8 nucleotides match TRBD1. The CDR3 has 16 amino acids. Germline V gives CDR1 LGHNA, CDR2 YSLEER. With V trimmed by 4 bases and J by 2 bases, 8 bases remained unmatched.

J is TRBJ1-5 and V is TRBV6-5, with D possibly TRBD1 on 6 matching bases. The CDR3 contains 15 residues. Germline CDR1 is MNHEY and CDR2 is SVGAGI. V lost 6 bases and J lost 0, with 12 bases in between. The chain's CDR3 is CASSEDRNSNQPQHF. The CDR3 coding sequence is TGTGCCAGCAGCGAGGACAGAAATAGCAATCAGCCCCAGCATTTT.

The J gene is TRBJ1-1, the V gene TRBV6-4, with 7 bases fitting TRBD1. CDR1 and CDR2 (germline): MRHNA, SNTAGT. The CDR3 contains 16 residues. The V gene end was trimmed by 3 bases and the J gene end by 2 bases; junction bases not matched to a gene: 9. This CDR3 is CASSEGFGTANTEAFF. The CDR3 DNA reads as TGTGCCAGCAGTGAAGGTTTCGGGACAGCAAACACTGAAGCTTTCTTT.

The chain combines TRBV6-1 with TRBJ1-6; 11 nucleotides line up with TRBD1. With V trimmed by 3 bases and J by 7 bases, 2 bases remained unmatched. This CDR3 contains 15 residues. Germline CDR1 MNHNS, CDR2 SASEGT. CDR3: CASSEGDRGNSPLHF. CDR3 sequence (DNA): TGTGCCAGCAGTGAGGGGGACAGGGGGAATTCACCCCTCCACTTT.

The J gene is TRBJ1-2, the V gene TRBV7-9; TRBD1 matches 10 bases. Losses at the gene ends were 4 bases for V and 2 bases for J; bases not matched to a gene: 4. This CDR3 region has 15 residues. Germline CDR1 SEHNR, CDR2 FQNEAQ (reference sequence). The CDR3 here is CASSWGQGNNYGYTF. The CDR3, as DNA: TGTGCCAGCAGCTGGGGACAGGGGAACAACTATGGCTACACCTTC.